Listed below are T cell receptor beta chains from one sample, sequenced in a study of blood T cells in healthy people across ages. A single record per CDR3 protein comes from TCRdb applying MiXCR to the 5' RACE reads. The repertoire holds 350,000 to 450,000 distinct CDR3 sequences, roughly half seen once, with 50% to 65% in the top ten. The specimen sequenced was blood. The receptors stem from a man aged 60 to 75 in good health. The CDR3 runs from the conserved cysteine through the conserved F or W. The order of the fields is clone size, J gene, D gene, V gene, CDR3 protein, CDR3 DNA. D genes are given only for firm matches. Size values are once, few and many counts, or a class for expanded clones, and some rows have none.

abundance: -; j_gene: TRBJ2-6; d_gene: TRBD1; v_gene: TRBV12-3/TRBV12-4; CDR3aa: CASSPDRDRVGRANVLTF; CDR3nt: TGTGCCAGCAGTCCGGACCGGGACAGGGTCGGGCGGGCCAACGTCCTGACTTTC
abundance: few; j_gene: TRBJ2-3; d_gene: TRBD2; v_gene: TRBV4-2; CDR3aa: CASSQAGGLGDTQYF; CDR3nt: TGTGCCAGCAGCCAAGCGGGGGGGCTCGGAGATACGCAGTATTTT
abundance: few; j_gene: TRBJ2-2; d_gene: TRBD2; v_gene: TRBV6-2/TRBV6-3; CDR3aa: CASSSRLAGGLNGELFF; CDR3nt: TGTGCCAGCAGTTCCCGACTAGCGGGAGGGCTGAACGGGGAGCTGTTTTTT
abundance: -; j_gene: TRBJ2-1; d_gene: TRBD2; v_gene: TRBV7-8; CDR3aa: CATGTSGRIYEQFF; CDR3nt: TGTGCCACCGGAACTAGCGGGAGAATTTATGAGCAGTTCTTC
abundance: once; j_gene: TRBJ1-1; d_gene: -; v_gene: TRBV20-1; CDR3aa: CSARDQQVGRHTEAFF; CDR3nt: TGCAGTGCTAGAGATCAACAGGTCGGGCGTCACACTGAAGCTTTCTTT
abundance: -; j_gene: TRBJ2-1; d_gene: -; v_gene: TRBV4-1; CDR3aa: CASSQDLGRDQFF; CDR3nt: TGCGCCAGCAGCCAAGATCTTGGCAGGGATCAGTTCTTC
abundance: -; j_gene: TRBJ2-5; d_gene: -; v_gene: TRBV28; CDR3aa: CASSLTKRSAKTETQYF; CDR3nt: TGTGCCAGCAGTTTAACAAAACGGTCGGCCAAAACCGAGACCCAGTACTTC
abundance: few; j_gene: TRBJ2-1; d_gene: TRBD1; v_gene: TRBV6-5; CDR3aa: CASSYSRTGWSDEQFF; CDR3nt: TGTGCCAGCAGTTACTCGAGGACAGGGTGGTCCGATGAGCAGTTCTTC
abundance: -; j_gene: TRBJ2-3; d_gene: TRBD2; v_gene: TRBV20-1; CDR3aa: CSARAAGGGDTQYF; CDR3nt: TGCAGTGCTAGAGCAGCGGGAGGGGGAGATACGCAGTATTTT
abundance: -; j_gene: TRBJ2-3; d_gene: -; v_gene: TRBV5-6; CDR3aa: CASSKWSTDTQYF; CDR3nt: TGTGCCAGCAGCAAATGGAGCACAGATACGCAGTATTTT
abundance: few; j_gene: TRBJ2-3; d_gene: -; v_gene: TRBV20-1; CDR3aa: CSARDQMYSRTDTQYF; CDR3nt: TGCAGTGCTAGAGATCAGATGTACAGCCGCACAGATACGCAGTATTTT
abundance: -; j_gene: TRBJ2-1; d_gene: TRBD2; v_gene: TRBV6-6; CDR3aa: CASSPGTSGRRDEQFF; CDR3nt: TGTGCCAGCAGCCCCGGGACTAGCGGGAGGAGGGATGAGCAGTTCTTC
abundance: -; j_gene: TRBJ2-7; d_gene: -; v_gene: TRBV6-1; CDR3aa: CASIPQHRAVQYF; CDR3nt: TGTGCCAGCATTCCCCAGCACCGGGCGGTGCAGTACTTC
abundance: -; j_gene: TRBJ2-4; d_gene: -; v_gene: TRBV7-2; CDR3aa: CASSQWGLTTGQYF; CDR3nt: TGTGCCAGCAGCCAGTGGGGGTTAACCACTGGGCAGTACTTC
abundance: few; j_gene: TRBJ2-7; d_gene: -; v_gene: TRBV9; CDR3aa: CASSARDTSSYEQYF; CDR3nt: TGTGCCAGCAGCGCCCGGGACACCAGCTCCTACGAGCAGTACTTC
abundance: -; j_gene: TRBJ2-7; d_gene: TRBD1; v_gene: TRBV7-8; CDR3aa: CASSGTGTAYEQYF; CDR3nt: TGTGCCAGCAGCGGGACCGGGACAGCCTACGAGCAGTACTTC
abundance: -; j_gene: TRBJ1-2; d_gene: -; v_gene: TRBV6-2/TRBV6-3; CDR3aa: CASSHRDGYGYTF; CDR3nt: TGTGCCAGCAGTCACCGGGACGGCTATGGCTACACCTTC
abundance: -; j_gene: TRBJ1-2; d_gene: -; v_gene: TRBV6-2/TRBV6-3; CDR3aa: CASSYSGPLGGYTF; CDR3nt: TGTGCCAGCAGTTACTCCGGGCCTCTGGGAGGCTACACCTTC
abundance: few; j_gene: TRBJ2-1; d_gene: -; v_gene: TRBV7-2; CDR3aa: CASSLGAPEGEQFF; CDR3nt: TGTGCCAGCAGCTTAGGAGCTCCAGAAGGGGAGCAGTTCTTC
abundance: -; j_gene: TRBJ2-7; d_gene: -; v_gene: TRBV11-2; CDR3aa: CASSARDEEQYF; CDR3nt: TGTGCCAGCAGCGCCAGGGACGAGGAGCAGTACTTC
abundance: -; j_gene: TRBJ2-1; d_gene: -; v_gene: TRBV7-2; CDR3aa: CASSPETVPYNEQFF; CDR3nt: TGTGCCAGCAGTCCTGAGACAGTACCCTACAATGAGCAGTTCTTC
abundance: -; j_gene: TRBJ2-3; d_gene: TRBD2; v_gene: TRBV27; CDR3aa: CASSLRGLAENTQYF; CDR3nt: TGTGCCAGCAGTTTAAGGGGCCTAGCGGAGAATACGCAGTATTTT
abundance: -; j_gene: TRBJ2-1; d_gene: TRBD2; v_gene: TRBV29-1; CDR3aa: CSGIRLAGVGEQFF; CDR3nt: TGCAGCGGTATTAGGCTAGCGGGAGTCGGTGAGCAGTTCTTC
abundance: -; j_gene: TRBJ2-5; d_gene: TRBD2; v_gene: TRBV27; CDR3aa: CASSFQGLGLETQYF; CDR3nt: TGTGCCAGCTCTTTTCAGGGACTAGGCTTAGAGACCCAGTACTTC
abundance: few; j_gene: TRBJ2-7; d_gene: TRBD2; v_gene: TRBV27; CDR3aa: CASSPLTSGRAEQYF; CDR3nt: TGTGCCAGCAGTCCCCTGACTAGCGGGAGGGCCGAGCAGTACTTC
abundance: -; j_gene: TRBJ2-5; d_gene: TRBD1; v_gene: TRBV19; CDR3aa: CASSNHRGSGETQYF; CDR3nt: TGTGCCAGTAGTAACCACAGGGGTTCTGGCGAGACCCAGTACTTC
abundance: -; j_gene: TRBJ2-6; d_gene: TRBD2; v_gene: TRBV2; CDR3aa: CASSERETGANVLTF; CDR3nt: TGTGCCAGCAGTGAGCGGGAGACCGGGGCCAACGTCCTGACTTTC
abundance: -; j_gene: TRBJ2-5; d_gene: TRBD2; v_gene: TRBV3-1; CDR3aa: CASSRTSGSFETQYF; CDR3nt: TGTGCCAGCAGCCGGACTAGCGGGAGCTTTGAGACCCAGTACTTC
abundance: -; j_gene: TRBJ2-7; d_gene: -; v_gene: TRBV24-1; CDR3aa: CATSDPRGGSHLGSYEQYF; CDR3nt: TGTGCCACCAGTGATCCCCGTGGGGGCAGCCACTTGGGTTCCTACGAGCAGTACTTC
abundance: few; j_gene: TRBJ2-1; d_gene: TRBD2; v_gene: TRBV7-3; CDR3aa: CASSGTSGIYNEQFF; CDR3nt: TGTGCCAGCAGCGGGACTAGCGGGATCTACAATGAGCAGTTCTTC
abundance: few; j_gene: TRBJ2-3; d_gene: TRBD1; v_gene: TRBV5-1; CDR3aa: CASGQGSDTQYF; CDR3nt: TGCGCCAGCGGACAGGGGTCAGATACGCAGTATTTT